This T cell receptor (beta chain) was sequenced in a study of blood T cell repertoires in COVID-19. For the study at large: Sites across the United States, Italy and Spain contributed samples from acute and convalescent COVID-19. The analysed material was cDNA or gDNA that came from T cells, B-cell-depleted T cells, or PBMCs.

Germline loops: CDR1 MDHEN, CDR2 SYDVKM. The CDR3 covers 14 residues. The ends lost 6 bases at V and 4 bases at J; junction bases unmatched: 8. The Seattle patients, enrolled during active infection, were followed longitudinally. Original methodology: Nucleated cell counts were estimated from reference gene primer amplification. The method was immunoSEQ multiplex PCR; TCRdb's version includes in-frame clones alone and lacks a portion of them. V and J calls and clone size are as listed in that table; D and trimming were resolved from the DNA. The sample carries some 250,000 clones, around 87% recorded once.

The chain uses TRBV28 and TRBJ1-2; the match to TRBD1 covers 7 bases. The sequence derives from a woman in her sixties or seventies with COVID-19, enrolled during active disease. Material for sequencing was peripheral blood. CDR3 in amino acids: CASRQGGQGYGYTF. CDR3 in DNA: TGTGCCAGCAGGCAGGGGGGCCAGGGCTATGGCTACACCTTC.